The entry that follows covers one T cell receptor beta chain sequence. Unique molecular identifiers were present on cDNA, and template switching added a universal primer site. TCRdb recomputed calls from the 5' RACE reads with MiXCR, one row per CDR3 protein. This sample has just over 450,000 distinct CDR3 sequences, with 14% found just once. These data originate in a study of identical twins. These records were also assigned to another study, of yellow fever vaccine responses in identical twins.

This TCR was sampled from a woman between 18 and 29 years old in good health. Sequenced material: CD4+ T cells sorted from blood.

The DNA for the CDR3 is TGTGCCAGCAGCCAAGATTGGTCAGAAATTTCACCCCTCCACTTT. Translating it yields CASSQDWSEISPLHF. J is TRBJ1-6 and V is TRBV3-1; no clear D. CDR3 length: 15 residues. Per the germline V gene, CDR1 is LGHDT and CDR2 is YNNKEL (reference sequence). The V gene lost 0 bases and the J gene lost 9 bases, with 12 bases spanning the gap.